A single sample is the source of the 15 T cell receptor beta chains below, sequenced in a study of T cell responses to AZD1222 COVID-19 vaccine. Here immunoSEQ multiplex PCR was the method, and the copy in TCRdb shows in-frame clones only, minus some. Of 140,000 to 150,000 clones listed, around nine tenths are singletons. Sequencing used peripheral blood, obtained on day 0 of AZD1222 vaccination. The receptors originated from an adult in good health.

J is TRBJ2-5 and V is TRBV20-1; maybe TRBD2 (5 bases). Trimming pared 3 bases from V and 4 bases from J, leaving 15 bases between. CDR1 is DFQATT, CDR2 SNEGSKA, per germline (reference sequence). There are 14 residues in the CDR3. In nucleotides, the CDR3 is TGCAGTGCTAGTCTCCCTAGCTCGGGAGAGACCCAGTACTTC. It encodes CSASLPSSGETQYF.

V is TRBV7-9 and J is TRBJ1-6, with unresolved D. The CDR3 totals 12 residues. V lost 5 bases, J lost 7 bases, and 6 bases lay in between. CDR1 and CDR2 from the germline V gene are SEHNR and FQNEAQ (reference sequence). The CDR3 bases are TGTGCCAGCAGCCCCCTGAATTCACCCCTCCACTTT. Residues: CASSPLNSPLHF. The variable domain in full, with the rest retrieved from reference TRBV7-9 and TRBJ1-6, is DTGVSQNPRHKITKRGQNVTFRCDPISEHNRLYWYRQTLGQGPEFLTYFQNEAQLEKSRLLSDRFSAERPKGSFSTLEIQRTEQGDSAMYLCASSPLNSPLHFGNGTRLTVT.

The chain employs TRBV12-3 or TRBV12-4 and TRBJ2-1; tentative D call: TRBD2 (5 bases). V lost 3 bases and J 7 bases, leaving 10 bases between the germline ends. CDR3 length: 13 amino acids. The CDR3 coding sequence is TGTGCCAGCAGTTTGAGCGGCCCTAATGAGCAGTTCTTC. Translation gives CASSLSGPNEQFF.

The rearrangement joins TRBV19 to TRBJ2-7, with D maybe TRBD2 (5 bases). The germline gives CDR1 LNHDA, CDR2 SQIVND (reference sequence). The CDR3 consists of 13 residues. Trimming cost V 7 bases and J 0 bases, with 10 bases left between them. The CDR3 nucleotides read TGTGCCAGTACAGGTCGGGGCTCCTACGAGCAGTACTTC. Its translation is CASTGRGSYEQYF.

The chain joins TRBV30 to TRBJ1-1; tentative D call: TRBD1 (6 bases). V was pared by 4 bases and J by 8 bases, with 17 bases between. CDR1 is GTSNPN, CDR2 SVGIG, per germline (reference sequence). The CDR3 covers 13 residues. CDR3: CAWNGGAAEEAFF. The CDR3 nucleotides read TGTGCCTGGAACGGGGGGGCGGCAGAGGAAGCTTTCTTT.

The chain uses TRBV9 and TRBJ1-4; TRBD1 might be the D (5 bases). The CDR3 sequence is 14 residues long. Germline V CDR1 and CDR2: SGDLS, YYNGEE. V was pared by 3 bases and J by 2 bases, with 8 bases between. The CDR3 DNA is TGTGCCAGCAGCGCGGGACTGACTAATGAAAAACTGTTTTTT. Amino acids: CASSAGLTNEKLFF.

The rearrangement links TRBV11-3 to TRBJ1-1; D remains ambiguous. V lost 0 bases and J lost 2, with 4 bases in between. The germline V gene encodes CDR1 SGHNT and CDR2 YENEEA. The CDR3 covers 13 residues. DNA for the CDR3: TGTGCCAGCAGCTTAGATTTCAACACTGAAGCTTTCTTT. Translation: CASSLDFNTEAFF.

This clone was recorded once. This chain uses TRBV19 with TRBJ1-2; D remains ambiguous. V lost 4 bases to trimming and J lost 2 bases, with 11 bases between them. The V gene's germline CDR1 is LNHDA and CDR2 SQIVND (reference sequence). The CDR3 loop spans 14 amino acids. This chain's CDR3 is CASSTALGNYGYTF. The CDR3 nucleotides read TGTGCCAGTAGTACCGCCTTGGGCAACTATGGCTACACCTTC.

The genes are TRBV6-5 and TRBJ2-1; D possibly corresponds to TRBD1 (6 bases). CDR1 and CDR2 (germline): MNHEY, SVGAGI. This CDR3 spans 14 amino acids. CDR3: CARTGQGPNNEQFF. The CDR3 DNA sequence: TGTGCGCGCACGGGGCAGGGGCCAAACAATGAGCAGTTCTTC.

The chain combines TRBV7-8 with TRBJ1-2; D is undetermined. Trimming took off 5 bases at V and 2 bases at J, with 12 bases between the two ends. This CDR3 has 14 residues. The germline CDR1 and CDR2 sequences are SGHVS and FQNEAQ. The CDR3 sequence is CASSTAKGNYGYTF. In DNA, the CDR3 is TGTGCCAGCAGCACCGCTAAGGGAAACTATGGCTACACCTTC. Based on the CDR3 plus reference TRBV7-8 and TRBJ1-2, the full variable domain is GAGVSQSPRYKVAKRGQDVALRCDPISGHVSLFWYQQALGQGPEFLTYFQNEAQLDKSGLPSDRFFAERPEGSVSTLKIQRTQQEDSAVYLCASSTAKGNYGYTFGSGTRLTVV.

The J gene is TRBJ2-7, the V gene TRBV5-1; TRBD2 matches 11 bases. After removal of 3 bases from V and 6 bases from J, the junction contained 2 bases not matched to a gene. The CDR3 is made up of 13 amino acids. Germline V lookup: CDR1 SGHRS, CDR2 YFSETQ. The CDR3 DNA reads as TGCGCCAGCAGCTCCGGACTAGCGGGCGAGCAGTACTTC. Amino acids: CASSSGLAGEQYF.

This rearrangement joins TRBV11-2 to TRBJ2-3; 12 nucleotides agree with TRBD2. CDR3 length: 18 residues. CDR1 and CDR2 from the germline V gene are SGHAT and FQNNGV. V was pared by 5 bases and J by 4 bases, with 13 bases of the junction left unmatched. CDR3 nucleotide sequence: TGTGCCAGCAGCCCAAGCCCCCTAGCGGGAGGGCGGGCAGATACGCAGTATTTT. Protein sequence: CASSPSPLAGGRADTQYF.

The chain links TRBV5-4 to TRBJ2-3; tentatively, D is TRBD2 (5 bases). Germline CDR1 reads SGHNT; CDR2 reads YYREEE (reference sequence). This CDR3 spans 14 amino acids. Trimming took off 1 base at V and 0 bases at J, with 6 bases between the two ends. This CDR3 is CASSLPGSTDTQYF. The CDR3 DNA sequence: TGTGCCAGCAGCTTGCCGGGAAGCACAGATACGCAGTATTTT. Based on the CDR3 plus reference TRBV5-4 and TRBJ2-3, the full variable domain is ETGVTQSPTHLIKTRGQQVTLRCSSQSGHNTVSWYQQALGQGPQFIFQYYREEENGRGNFPPRFSGLQFPNYSSELNVNALELDDSALYLCASSLPGSTDTQYFGPGTRLTVL.

The chain couples TRBV7-2 to TRBJ2-5, with 8 bases fitting TRBD2. This CDR3 contains 15 residues. V dropped 5 bases and J dropped 5; count of bases not matched to a gene: 10. Germline V gene sequence: CDR1 SGHTA, CDR2 FQGNSA. Here the CDR3 DNA reads TGTGCCAGCAGCGACTCCGGGACTAGTAAGGAGACCCAGTACTTC. This translates into CASSDSGTSKETQYF.

In nucleotides, the CDR3 is TGTGCCAGTAGTACCAAGAATACGCAGTATTTT. This sequence encodes CASSTKNTQYF. The chain combines TRBV19 with TRBJ2-3; no firm D call. The CDR3 is 11 residues long. CDR1 LNHDA and CDR2 SQIVND come from the germline V gene (reference sequence). V lost 4 bases and J lost 7, with 6 bases in between.